The text below deals with one TCR beta chain. These data originate in a study of blood T cell repertoires in COVID-19. Whole-study context: Sites across the United States, Italy and Spain contributed samples from acute and convalescent COVID-19. Sources were T cells, B-cell-depleted T cells, or PBMCs; the material itself was cDNA or gDNA.

The germline V gene encodes CDR1 SGHTA and CDR2 FQGNSA. With V trimmed by 4 bases and J by 0 bases, 4 bases remained unmatched. This CDR3 spans 16 amino acids. Authors' processing steps: Researchers report that nucleated cell counts were estimated from reference gene primer amplification. Method: immunoSEQ multiplex PCR; TCRdb's copy keeps in-frame clones and lacks some. V and J calls and clone size follow that table, whereas D and trimming were derived from the DNA. Among 100,000 to 120,000 clones listed, 70% to 90% were seen once. The receptor was derived from a human donor in a cohort sampled during active COVID-19. The chain uses TRBV7-2 and TRBJ1-5; the match to TRBD1 covers 9 bases. Sample: peripheral blood. The DNA of the CDR3 is TGTGCCAGCAGCTCAGACAGGGGGTATAGCAATCAGCCCCAGCATTTT. It encodes CASSSDRGYSNQPQHF.